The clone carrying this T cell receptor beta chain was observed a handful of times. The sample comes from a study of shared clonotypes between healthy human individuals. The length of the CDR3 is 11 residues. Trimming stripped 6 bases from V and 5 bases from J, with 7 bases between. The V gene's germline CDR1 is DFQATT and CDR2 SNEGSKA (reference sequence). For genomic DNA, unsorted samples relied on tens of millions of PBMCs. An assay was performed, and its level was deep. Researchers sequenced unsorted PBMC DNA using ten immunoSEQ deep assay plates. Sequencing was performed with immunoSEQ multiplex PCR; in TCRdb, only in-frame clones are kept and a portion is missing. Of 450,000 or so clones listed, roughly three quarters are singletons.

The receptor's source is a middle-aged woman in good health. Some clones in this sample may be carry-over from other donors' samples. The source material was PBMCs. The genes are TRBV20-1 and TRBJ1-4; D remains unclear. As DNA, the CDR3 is TGCAGTGCGCTGGTAAATGAAAAACTGTTTTTT. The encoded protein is CSALVNEKLFF.